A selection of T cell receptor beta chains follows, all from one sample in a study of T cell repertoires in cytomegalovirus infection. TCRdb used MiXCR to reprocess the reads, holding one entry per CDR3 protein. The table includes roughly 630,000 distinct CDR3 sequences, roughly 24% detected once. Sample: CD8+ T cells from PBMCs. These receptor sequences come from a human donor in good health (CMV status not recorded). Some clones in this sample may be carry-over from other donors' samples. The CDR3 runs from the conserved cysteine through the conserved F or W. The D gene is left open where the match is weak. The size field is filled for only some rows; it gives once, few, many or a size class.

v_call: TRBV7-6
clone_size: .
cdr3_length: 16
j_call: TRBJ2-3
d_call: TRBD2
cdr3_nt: TGTGCCAGCAGCTTGCAAACGGGGGGGCTCGGAGATACGCAGTATTTT
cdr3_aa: CASSLQTGGLGDTQYF

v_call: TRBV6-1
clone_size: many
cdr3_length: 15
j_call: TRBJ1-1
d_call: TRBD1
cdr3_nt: TGTGCCAGCAGTGAAACCTGGGACAGAGACACTGAAGCTTTCTTT
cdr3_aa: CASSETWDRDTEAFF

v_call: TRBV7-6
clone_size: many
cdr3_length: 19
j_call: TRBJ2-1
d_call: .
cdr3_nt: TGTGCCAGCAGCTTTAGGGCTAGCGCCGCCGAGAACGCCTACAATGAGCAGTTCTTC
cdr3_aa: CASSFRASAAENAYNEQFF

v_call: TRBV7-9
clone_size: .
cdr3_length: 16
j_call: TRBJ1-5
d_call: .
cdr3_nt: TGTGCCAGCAGCGGACAGCACGAGGGTGGCAATCAGCCCCAGCATTTT
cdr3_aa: CASSGQHEGGNQPQHF

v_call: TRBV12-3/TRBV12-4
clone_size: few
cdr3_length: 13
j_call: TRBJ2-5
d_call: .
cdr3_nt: TGTGCCAGCAGTGCGGGGTACCAAGAGACCCAGTACTTC
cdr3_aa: CASSAGYQETQYF

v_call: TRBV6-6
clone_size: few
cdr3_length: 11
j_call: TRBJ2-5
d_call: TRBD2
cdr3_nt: TGTGCCACGCGGGGGGAGGAGACCCAGTACTTC
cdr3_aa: CATRGEETQYF

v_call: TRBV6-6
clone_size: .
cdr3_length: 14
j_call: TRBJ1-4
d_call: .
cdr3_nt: TGTGCCAGCAAATTACAGGGTGTAGGAGAAAAACTGTTTTTT
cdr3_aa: CASKLQGVGEKLFF

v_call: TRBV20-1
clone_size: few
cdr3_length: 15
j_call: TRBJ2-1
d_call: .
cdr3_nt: TGCAGTGCTAGTTCGTCGGCAGCACAAAGGAATGAGCAGTTCTTC
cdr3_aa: CSASSSAAQRNEQFF

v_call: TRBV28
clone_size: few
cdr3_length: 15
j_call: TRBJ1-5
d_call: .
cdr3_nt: TGTGCCAGCAGTTTCGAGATTAGTAAGGGTCAGCCCCAGCATTTT
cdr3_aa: CASSFEISKGQPQHF

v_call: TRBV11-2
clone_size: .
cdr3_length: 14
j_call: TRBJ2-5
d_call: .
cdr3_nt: TGTGCCAGCAGCTTAGATAGAGTCCAAGAGACCCAGTACTTC
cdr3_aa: CASSLDRVQETQYF

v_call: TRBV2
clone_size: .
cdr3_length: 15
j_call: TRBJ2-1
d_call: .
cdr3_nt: TGTGCCAGCAGTGAAGGGCAGGCCCCCTACAATGAGCAGTTCTTC
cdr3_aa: CASSEGQAPYNEQFF

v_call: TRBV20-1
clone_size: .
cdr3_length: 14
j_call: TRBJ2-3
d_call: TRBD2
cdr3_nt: TGCAGTGCTCCCATAGCGGGGGGGGCAGATACGCAGTATTTT
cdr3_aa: CSAPIAGGADTQYF

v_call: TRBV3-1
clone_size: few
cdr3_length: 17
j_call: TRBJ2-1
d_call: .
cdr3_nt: TGTGCCAGCAGCCAAGGGGCTTGGGGGGCCCTGTACAATGAGCAGTTCTTC
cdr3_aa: CASSQGAWGALYNEQFF

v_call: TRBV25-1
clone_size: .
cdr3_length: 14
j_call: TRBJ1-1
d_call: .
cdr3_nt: TGTGCCAGCAGTGGCTGGGGGGGGAACACTGAAGCTTTCTTT
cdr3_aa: CASSGWGGNTEAFF

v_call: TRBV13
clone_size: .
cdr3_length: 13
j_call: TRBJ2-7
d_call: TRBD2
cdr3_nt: TGTGCCAGCAGCCCGCGGGGGGGAAACGAGCAGTACTTC
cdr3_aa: CASSPRGGNEQYF

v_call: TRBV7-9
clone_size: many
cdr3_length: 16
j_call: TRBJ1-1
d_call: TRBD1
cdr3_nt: TGTGCCAGCAGGACAGGGGGCAAAGGGGTGAACACTGAAGCTTTCTTT
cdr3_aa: CASRTGGKGVNTEAFF

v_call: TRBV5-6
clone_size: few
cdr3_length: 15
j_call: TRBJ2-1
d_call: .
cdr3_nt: TGTGCCAGCAGCTTGTTGATGAGCTCCTACAATGAGCAGTTCTTC
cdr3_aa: CASSLLMSSYNEQFF

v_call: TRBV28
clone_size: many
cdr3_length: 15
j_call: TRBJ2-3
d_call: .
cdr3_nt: TGTGCCAGCAGTTTCGCCCGGGACCGGACAGATACGCAGTATTTT
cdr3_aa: CASSFARDRTDTQYF

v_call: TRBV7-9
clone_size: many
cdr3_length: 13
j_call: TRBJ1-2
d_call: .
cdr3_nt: TGTGCCAGCAGCCGGGATCCCCTCTATGGCTACACCTTC
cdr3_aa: CASSRDPLYGYTF

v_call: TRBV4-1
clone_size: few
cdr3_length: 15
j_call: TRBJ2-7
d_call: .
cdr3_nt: TGCGCCAGCAGCCAAGAGCAGGAGCAAACTTACGAGCAGTACTTC
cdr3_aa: CASSQEQEQTYEQYF

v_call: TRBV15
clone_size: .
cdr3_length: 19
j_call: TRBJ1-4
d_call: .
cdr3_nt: TGTGCCACCAGCAGAGCACAGGGTCGAAGAATCCTGGGAAATGAAAAACTGTTTTTT
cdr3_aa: CATSRAQGRRILGNEKLFF

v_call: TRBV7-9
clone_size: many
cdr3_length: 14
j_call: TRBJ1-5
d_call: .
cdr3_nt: TGTGCCAGCAGCTTGACAGCCGTCAATCAGCCCCAGCATTTT
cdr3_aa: CASSLTAVNQPQHF

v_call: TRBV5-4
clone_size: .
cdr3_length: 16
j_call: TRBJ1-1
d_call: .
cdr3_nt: TGTGCCAGCAGCTTGGAGAGGTCGCTGTCGGACACTGAAGCTTTCTTT
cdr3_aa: CASSLERSLSDTEAFF